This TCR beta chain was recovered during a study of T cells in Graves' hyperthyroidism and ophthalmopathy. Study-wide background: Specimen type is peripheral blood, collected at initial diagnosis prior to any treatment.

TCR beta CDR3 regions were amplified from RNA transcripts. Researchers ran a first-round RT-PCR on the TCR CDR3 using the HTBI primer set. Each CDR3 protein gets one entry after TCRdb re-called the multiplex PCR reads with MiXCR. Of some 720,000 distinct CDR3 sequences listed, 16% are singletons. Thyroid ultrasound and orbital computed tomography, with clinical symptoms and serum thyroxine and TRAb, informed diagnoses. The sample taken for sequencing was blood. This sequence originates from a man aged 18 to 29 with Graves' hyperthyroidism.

The CDR3 sequence: CASSLPGGSTEAFF. The DNA for the CDR3 is TGTGCCAGCAGCTTGCCAGGGGGCTCGACTGAAGCTTTCTTT. This chain uses TRBV3-1 with TRBJ1-1, with 8 bases that match TRBD1. CDR3 length: 14 residues. After removal of 5 bases from V and 5 bases from J, the junction contained 7 bases not matched to a gene. CDR1 and CDR2 (germline): LGHDT, YNNKEL (reference sequence). Full variable domain (rest looked up from reference TRBV3-1 and TRBJ1-1): DTAVSQTPKYLVTQMGNDKSIKCEQNLGHDTMYWYKQDSKKFLKIMFSYNNKELIINETVPNRFSPKSPDKAHLNLHINSLELGDSAVYFCASSLPGGSTEAFFGQGTRLTVV.